This TCR beta chain derives from a study of blood T cell dynamics during melanoma immunotherapy. Study-wide results and limits: Whether repertoire-driving clones were melanoma-specific could not be determined. From T0 to W3, cfDNA rearrangement efficiency rose in disease-control patients but not progressors.

Repertoires were generated with immunoSEQ multiplex PCR, while TCRdb's copy carries only in-frame clones and drops some. This table has 6,300 or so clones, about nine tenths appearing once. Germline assignment: CDR1 LNHDA and CDR2 SQIVND (reference sequence). J was trimmed by 4 bases and V by 7 bases; bases with no gene match: 15. This CDR3 is built from 16 residues. Of note for this clone: Its antigen is not known.

As for time point: pre-treatment baseline. Patients with prior systemic cancer treatment, concomitant immunosuppressants, or other active malignancies were excluded. The sequence came from a human donor with melanoma. The chain recombines TRBV19 with TRBJ1-1, with 7 bases fitting TRBD1. The sequences come from cell-free DNA from blood, collected from a patient treated with checkpoint blockade. In DNA, the CDR3 is TGTGCCAGTAAGGCCCGGGGACAGTTCGAGGGCACTGAAGCTTTCTTT. Its protein is CASKARGQFEGTEAFF.